The T cell receptor beta chain under discussion was sequenced for a study of blood T cell repertoires in COVID-19. V shed 5 bases, J shed 2 bases, and the junction held 0 bases outside the gene matches. The CDR3 extends over 13 amino acids. Germline V gene lookup returns CDR1 SNHLY and CDR2 FYNNEI. Some clones are missing from TCRdb's copy, which holds only in-frame ones; the method was immunoSEQ multiplex PCR. The sample has 320,000 or so clones; about 87% are singletons. The sample taken for sequencing was PBMCs or T cells enriched from blood (not recorded which). The sequence was collected from a man younger than 45 who had recovered from COVID-19. The chain uses TRBV2 and TRBJ1-5; 7 bases are shared with TRBD1. The chain's CDR3 is CASSTGGNQPQHF. The CDR3 nucleotides are TGTGCCAGCAGTACAGGGGGCAATCAGCCCCAGCATTTT.